Sequencing of this T cell receptor (beta chain) was carried out in a study of CD8 T cells in ankylosing spondylitis. CDR1 is SQVTM, CDR2 ANQGSEA, per germline. Trimming left V 0 bases short and J 0 bases short, with 14 bases between. The CDR3 length is 16 residues. Each CDR3 protein gets one entry after TCRdb re-called the 5' RACE reads with MiXCR. This sample has about 250,000 distinct CDR3 sequences, with more than 25% found just once. This clonotype was obtained from a male donor with ankylosing spondylitis or in good health (not recorded which). The sample taken for sequencing was blood, either unsorted or a sorted T cell fraction (not recorded which). The chain uses TRBV29-1 and TRBJ1-2; no clear D. The CDR3 nucleotides read TGCAGCGTTGAAGATCGGATGAGTGTTACTAACTATGGCTACACCTTC. Amino acids: CSVEDRMSVTNYGYTF.